This T cell receptor beta chain was captured by sequencing in a study of blood T cells in healthy people across ages. A sample-barcoded 5' primer and a J-beta primer mix were used in a second PCR of about 7 to 12 cycles. TCRdb re-derived calls from the 5' RACE reads in MiXCR, one entry per CDR3 protein. Among 600,000 to 850,000 distinct CDR3 sequences listed, 20% to 30% were seen once. The V segment lost 1 base and the J segment 1 base; nucleotides outside the gene matches: 6. The CDR3 is 18 residues long. CDR1 and CDR2 (germline): LGHNA, YNFKEQ. Every sample gave at least 6 micrograms of total RNA when it was extracted. Separately, the same data were catalogued under a study of T cells of mothers and their children. That report adds: Mothers gave over 9.5 million TCR beta CDR3 reads each, and children about 3 million each.

This TCR was sampled from a boy younger than 18 in good health. Sequencing was carried out using blood. The chain uses TRBV4-2 and TRBJ2-5; 13 positions agree with TRBD2. The CDR3 protein is CASSQVTSGGAIQETQYF. In nucleotides, the CDR3 is TGTGCCAGCAGCCAAGTAACTAGCGGGGGGGCTATCCAAGAGACCCAGTACTTC.